This is a list of T cell receptor beta chains from one sample in a study of blood T cell repertoires in COVID-19. The method was immunoSEQ multiplex PCR; TCRdb's version includes in-frame clones alone and lacks a portion of them. The table has fewer than 250,000 clones, 80% to 90% seen once. Sequenced sample: peripheral blood. Receptors originate from a man aged 45 to 65 with acute or convalescent COVID-19. The CDR3 runs from the conserved cysteine through the conserved F or W. D genes are given only for firm matches. Expanded clones are given a class, and other clones once, few, many or no size at all.

abundance	v_gene	d_gene	j_gene	CDR3aa	CDR3nt
many	TRBV15	TRBD1	TRBJ2-7	CATSRGDRGREEQYF	TGTGCCACCAGCAGAGGGGACAGGGGGCGCGAAGAGCAGTACTTC
NA	TRBV2	TRBD1	TRBJ1-4	CASRTGLGNEKLFF	TGTGCCAGCAGGACAGGGCTGGGGAATGAAAAACTGTTTTTT
NA	TRBV5-8	NA	TRBJ2-3	CASSLGHGTGGTDTQYF	TGTGCCAGCAGCTTGGGGCACGGCACGGGGGGCACAGATACGCAGTATTTT
once	TRBV5-6	TRBD1	TRBJ2-7	CASSGGQGWYEQYF	TGTGCCAGCAGCGGGGGACAGGGGTGGTACGAGCAGTACTTC
once	TRBV24-1	NA	TRBJ2-5	CATSDPARQETQYF	TGTGCCACCAGTGATCCCGCTAGACAAGAGACCCAGTACTTC
once	TRBV24-1	TRBD1	TRBJ2-5	CATRTGMPADETQYF	TGTGCCACCAGGACAGGGATGCCGGCGGATGAGACCCAGTACTTC
NA	TRBV13	NA	TRBJ1-6	CASSWTGNSPLHF	TGTGCCAGCAGCTGGACGGGAAATTCACCCCTCCACTTT
NA	TRBV19	TRBD1	TRBJ1-5	CASSARDRGQDDQPQHF	TGTGCCAGTAGTGCCCGGGACAGGGGGCAGGATGATCAGCCCCAGCATTTT
NA	TRBV11-2	TRBD2	TRBJ2-3	CASGGRAVDTQYF	TGTGCCAGCGGCGGGAGGGCCGTAGATACGCAGTATTTT
NA	TRBV27	NA	TRBJ1-3	CASSLAGRGNTIYF	TGTGCCAGTAGCCTGGCCGGGAGAGGAAACACCATATATTTT
NA	TRBV10-3	NA	TRBJ2-5	CAITEGPGETQYF	TGTGCCATCACGGAAGGCCCGGGAGAGACCCAGTACTTC
NA	TRBV27	TRBD2	TRBJ2-1	CASSGLAGVTEQFF	TGTGCCAGCAGTGGACTAGCGGGAGTCACTGAGCAGTTCTTC
NA	TRBV7-3	TRBD1	TRBJ1-3	CASSAAGGLRSGNTIYF	TGTGCCAGCAGCGCAGCAGGGGGCCTTAGGTCTGGAAACACCATATATTTT
few	TRBV5-6	TRBD2	TRBJ2-7	CASSPVWTSGNEQYF	TGTGCCAGCAGCCCCGTCTGGACTAGCGGGAATGAGCAGTACTTC
NA	TRBV4-1	TRBD1	TRBJ2-3	CASSHPRGQSESTDTQYF	TGCGCCAGCAGCCACCCCCGGGGACAGTCAGAAAGCACAGATACGCAGTATTTT
NA	TRBV10-3	TRBD1	TRBJ1-3	CAISGDRASGNTIYF	TGTGCCATCAGTGGGGACAGAGCCTCTGGAAACACCATATATTTT
NA	TRBV19	TRBD1	TRBJ1-1	CASSIWDRDPTEAFF	TGTGCCAGTAGTATTTGGGACAGGGATCCGACTGAAGCTTTCTTT
NA	TRBV2	TRBD1	TRBJ2-7	CASSGTGGVLGRYEQYF	TGTGCCAGCTCCGGGACAGGGGGCGTTCTGGGTCGATACGAGCAGTACTTC
NA	TRBV9	NA	TRBJ1-6	CASSFNREYNSPLHF	TGTGCCAGCAGTTTCAACAGGGAGTATAATTCACCCCTCCACTTT
NA	TRBV30	NA	TRBJ2-7	CAWSGGGALSYEQYF	TGTGCCTGGAGCGGTGGGGGGGCCCTCTCCTACGAGCAGTACTTC
NA	TRBV5-1	TRBD2	TRBJ2-7	CASSSDRGGTSGLYEQYF	TGCGCCAGCAGCTCGGACAGGGGTGGGACTAGCGGGCTTTACGAGCAGTACTTC
NA	TRBV24-1	NA	TRBJ1-1	CATSEIPRQRNRVTEAFF	TGTGCCACCAGTGAAATCCCCCGCCAGAGAAACAGGGTGACTGAAGCTTTCTTT
NA	TRBV9	NA	TRBJ2-2	CASSPTRANTGELFF	TGTGCCAGCAGCCCGACTAGGGCGAACACCGGGGAGCTGTTTTTT
NA	TRBV27	TRBD1	TRBJ1-1	CASSLGTGGTEAFF	TGTGCCAGCAGTTTAGGGACAGGGGGCACTGAAGCTTTCTTT
NA	TRBV11-3	TRBD1	TRBJ2-7	CASARTGDPSYEQYF	TGTGCCAGCGCAAGGACAGGAGACCCCTCCTACGAGCAGTACTTC
NA	TRBV19	NA	TRBJ2-1	CASSMEQFYNEQFF	TGTGCCAGTAGTATGGAACAGTTTTACAATGAGCAGTTCTTC
NA	TRBV28	NA	TRBJ2-2	CASSLEGTYTGELFF	TGTGCCAGCAGTTTGGAGGGAACGTACACCGGGGAGCTGTTTTTT
few	TRBV6-2/TRBV6-3	TRBD1	TRBJ1-2	CASSYSKPGGSYGYTF	TGTGCCAGCAGTTACTCGAAGCCAGGGGGGAGCTATGGCTACACCTTC
NA	TRBV6-5	TRBD1	TRBJ1-2	CASSYSGQGYAYGYTF	TGTGCCAGCAGTTACTCCGGACAGGGGTATGCCTATGGCTACACCTTC
NA	TRBV19	TRBD1	TRBJ1-2	CASMRWGQGDGYTF	TGTGCCAGTATGAGGTGGGGACAGGGAGATGGCTACACCTTC
once	TRBV5-4	TRBD2	TRBJ2-7	CASSLVGTSGRHEQYF	TGTGCCAGCAGCTTGGTCGGGACTAGCGGGCGCCACGAGCAGTACTTC
once	TRBV7-2	NA	TRBJ1-5	CASSMTVDSYQPQHF	TGTGCCAGCAGCATGACCGTGGACAGTTATCAGCCCCAGCATTTT
few	TRBV7-9	NA	TRBJ1-1	CASIPRAQGVLNTEAFF	TGTGCCAGCATCCCCAGGGCCCAGGGTGTATTGAACACTGAAGCTTTCTTT
NA	TRBV28	NA	TRBJ2-1	CASSAWTQGRNEQFF	TGTGCCAGCAGTGCTTGGACCCAGGGGCGTAATGAGCAGTTCTTC